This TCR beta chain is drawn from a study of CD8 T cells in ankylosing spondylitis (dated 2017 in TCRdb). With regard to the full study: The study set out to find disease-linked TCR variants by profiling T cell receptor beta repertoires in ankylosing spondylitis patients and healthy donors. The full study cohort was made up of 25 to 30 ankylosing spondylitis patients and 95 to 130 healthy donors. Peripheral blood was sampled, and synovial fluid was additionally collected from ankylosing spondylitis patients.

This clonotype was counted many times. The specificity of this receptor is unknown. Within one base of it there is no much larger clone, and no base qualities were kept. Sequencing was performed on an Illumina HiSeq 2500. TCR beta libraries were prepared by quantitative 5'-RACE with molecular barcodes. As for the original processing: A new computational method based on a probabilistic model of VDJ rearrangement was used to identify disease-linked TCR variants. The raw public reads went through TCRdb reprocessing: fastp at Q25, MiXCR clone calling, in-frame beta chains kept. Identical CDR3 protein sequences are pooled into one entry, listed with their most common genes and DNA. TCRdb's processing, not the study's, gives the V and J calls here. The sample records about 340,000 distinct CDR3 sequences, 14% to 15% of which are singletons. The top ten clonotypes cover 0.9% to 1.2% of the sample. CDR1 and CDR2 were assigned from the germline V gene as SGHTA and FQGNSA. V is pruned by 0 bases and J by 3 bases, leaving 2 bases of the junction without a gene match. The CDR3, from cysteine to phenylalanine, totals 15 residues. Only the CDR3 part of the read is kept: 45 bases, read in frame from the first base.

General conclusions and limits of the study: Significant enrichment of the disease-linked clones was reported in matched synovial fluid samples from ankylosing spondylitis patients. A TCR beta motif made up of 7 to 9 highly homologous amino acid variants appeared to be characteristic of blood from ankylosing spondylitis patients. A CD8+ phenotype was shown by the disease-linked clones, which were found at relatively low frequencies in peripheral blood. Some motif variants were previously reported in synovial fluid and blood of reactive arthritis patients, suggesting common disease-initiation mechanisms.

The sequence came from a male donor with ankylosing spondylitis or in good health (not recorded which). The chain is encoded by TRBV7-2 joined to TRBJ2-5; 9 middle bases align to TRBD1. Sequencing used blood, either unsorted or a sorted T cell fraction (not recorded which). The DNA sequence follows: TGTGCCAGCAGCTTAGCGGGGACAGGGAAAGAGACCCAGTACTTC. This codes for CASSLAGTGKETQYF.